This T cell receptor (beta chain) was recorded in a study of blood T cell repertoires in COVID-19 (dated by TCRdb to 2020 to 2021). Context from the whole study: Samples from collaborators originated in the United States, Italy and Spain and spanned both the acute and convalescent phases of COVID-19. The dataset comprised deeply sampled blood TCRbeta repertoires from subjects exposed to, actively infected with, or recovered from COVID-19. The repertoires were made available in a free public database intended to serve as a resource for research on the immune response to SARS-CoV-2. The sample metadata nearly always contained a de-identified subject ID, COVID-19 status, age in years and sex. Samples were obtained from the ongoing ImmuneRACE study (first 160 participants) and from 1,254 subjects provided by 6 global collaborators. The material from the prospective study consisted of cDNA or gDNA derived from T cells, B-cell-depleted T cells, or PBMCs. Where available, HLA class I and class II types were taken from metadata supplied by the sample provider and were not determined by assay-based typing.

The germline V gene supplies CDR1 MDHEN and CDR2 SYDVKM. From the cysteine up to the phenylalanine, the CDR3 has a length of 14 residues. The kept DNA is CDR3 alone, 42 bases in frame from the first base. The research as a whole found: Clinical and demographic metadata were provided uncurated, with the amount varying by source and participant.

In its sample, this clone was seen once. No antigen is known for it. Base qualities are missing; no much larger clone stands one base away. The immunoSEQ Assay, a bias-controlled multiplex PCR, was used to amplify TCRbeta CDR3 regions from genomic DNA. The study's processing was this. The number of nucleated cells in each sample was estimated by amplification of reference gene primers within the assay. To quantify the absolute abundance of each unique TCRbeta CDR3 rearrangement, sequence reads were collapsed and filtered. Productive Simpson clonality was computed per sample as the square root of Simpson's diversity index over productive rearrangements. TCRdb provides this immuneACCESS table in a form limited to in-frame rearrangements. Some clones are lacking; in checked studies, under half of them reflect an unresolved V gene, and why the rest are absent is not known. D and trimming were read from the DNA, whereas the V and J calls and clone size are those reported in that table. For this sample the table gives over 50,000 clones, of which roughly 85% were detected only once. The ten largest clones capture about 9.4% of the sample.

Collaborating institutions collected whole blood in K2EDTA tubes following their own protocols. Collaborator samples were shipped for TCRbeta analysis as frozen whole blood, isolated PBMCs, or DNA extracted from either sample type. The sequenced material came from peripheral blood. The sequence is built from TRBV28 and TRBJ1-4; TRBD1 could be the D gene, as 6 bases match. This sequence originates from a human donor in a cohort sampled during active COVID-19. The CDR3 region has the sequence CATNTIQGSEKLFF. At the DNA level, the sequence is TGTGCAACTAACACAATACAGGGTTCAGAAAAACTGTTTTTT.